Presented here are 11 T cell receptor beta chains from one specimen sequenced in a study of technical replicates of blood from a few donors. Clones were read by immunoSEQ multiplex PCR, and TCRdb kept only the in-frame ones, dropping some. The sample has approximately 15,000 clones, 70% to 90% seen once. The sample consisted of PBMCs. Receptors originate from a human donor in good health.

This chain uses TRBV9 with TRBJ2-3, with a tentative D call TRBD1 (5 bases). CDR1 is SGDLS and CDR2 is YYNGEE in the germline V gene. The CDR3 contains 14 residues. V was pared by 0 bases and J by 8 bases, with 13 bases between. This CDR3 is CASSVANTGATQYF. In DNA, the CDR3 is TGTGCCAGCAGCGTAGCGAACACAGGAGCTACGCAGTATTTT.

The CDR3 DNA reads TGCGCCAGCAGCGGGGGGGACGAAGAGACCCAGTACTTC. It is translated as CASSGGDEETQYF. The V call is TRBV5-1, the J call TRBJ2-5, with TRBD2 identical over 7 bases. With V trimmed by 4 bases and J by 3 bases, 3 bases remained unmatched. Germline V CDR1 and CDR2: SGHRS, YFSETQ. The CDR3 covers 13 residues.

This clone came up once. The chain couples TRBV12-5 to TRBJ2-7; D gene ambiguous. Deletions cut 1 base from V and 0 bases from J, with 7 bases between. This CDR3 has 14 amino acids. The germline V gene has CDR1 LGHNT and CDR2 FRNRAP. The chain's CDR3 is CASGLGPSSYEQYF. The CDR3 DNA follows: TGTGCTAGTGGTTTGGGGCCAAGCTCCTACGAGCAGTACTTC.

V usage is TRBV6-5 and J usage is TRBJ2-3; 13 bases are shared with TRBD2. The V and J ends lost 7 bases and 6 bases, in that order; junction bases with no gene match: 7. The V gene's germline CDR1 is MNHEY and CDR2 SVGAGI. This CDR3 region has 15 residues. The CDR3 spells CASTRGTSGKDTQYF. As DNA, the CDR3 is TGTGCCAGCACTCGAGGGACTAGCGGGAAGGATACGCAGTATTTT.

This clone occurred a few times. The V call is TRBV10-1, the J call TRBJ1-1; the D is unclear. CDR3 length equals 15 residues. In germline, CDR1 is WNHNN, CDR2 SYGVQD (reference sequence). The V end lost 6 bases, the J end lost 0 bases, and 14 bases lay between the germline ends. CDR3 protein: CASRETMGVNTEAFF. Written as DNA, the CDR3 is TGCGCCAGCAGGGAGACCATGGGAGTGAACACTGAAGCTTTCTTT.

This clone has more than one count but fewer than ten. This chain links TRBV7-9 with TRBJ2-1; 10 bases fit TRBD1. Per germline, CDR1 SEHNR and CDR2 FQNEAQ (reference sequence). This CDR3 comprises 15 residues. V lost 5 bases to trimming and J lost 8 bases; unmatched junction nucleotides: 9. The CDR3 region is CASSARDRGLDEQFF. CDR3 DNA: TGTGCCAGCAGCGCCCGGGACAGGGGTCTTGATGAGCAGTTCTTC.

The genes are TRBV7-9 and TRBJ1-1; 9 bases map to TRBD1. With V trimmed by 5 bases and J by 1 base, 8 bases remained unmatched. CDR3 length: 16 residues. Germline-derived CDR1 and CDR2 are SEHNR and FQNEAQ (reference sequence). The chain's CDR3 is CASSLRTGAPNTEAFF. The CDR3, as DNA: TGTGCCAGCAGCCTACGGACAGGGGCCCCGAACACTGAAGCTTTCTTT.

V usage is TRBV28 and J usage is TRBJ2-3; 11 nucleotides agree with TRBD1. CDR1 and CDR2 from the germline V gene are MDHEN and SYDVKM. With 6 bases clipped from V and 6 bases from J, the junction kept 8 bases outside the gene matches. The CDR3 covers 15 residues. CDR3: CASSTGQGVADTQYF. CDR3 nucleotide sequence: TGTGCCAGCAGCACGGGACAGGGGGTAGCGGATACGCAGTATTTT. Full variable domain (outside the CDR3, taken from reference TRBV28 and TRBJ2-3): DVKVTQSSRYLVKRTGEKVFLECVQDMDHENMFWYRQDPGLGLRLIYFSYDVKMKEKGDIPEGYSVSREKKERFSLILESASTNQTSMYLCASSTGQGVADTQYFGPGTRLTVL.

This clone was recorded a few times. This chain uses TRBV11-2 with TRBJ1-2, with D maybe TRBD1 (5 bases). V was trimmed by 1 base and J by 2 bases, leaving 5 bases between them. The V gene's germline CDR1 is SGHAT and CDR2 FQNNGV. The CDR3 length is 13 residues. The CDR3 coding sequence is TGTGCCAGCAGCTTAGGGACAAACTATGGCTACACCTTC. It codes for CASSLGTNYGYTF. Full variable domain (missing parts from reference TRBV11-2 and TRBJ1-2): EAGVAQSPRYKIIEKRQSVAFWCNPISGHATLYWYQQILGQGPKLLIQFQNNGVVDDSQLPKDRFSAERLKGVDSTLKIQPAKLEDSAVYLCASSLGTNYGYTFGSGTRLTVV.

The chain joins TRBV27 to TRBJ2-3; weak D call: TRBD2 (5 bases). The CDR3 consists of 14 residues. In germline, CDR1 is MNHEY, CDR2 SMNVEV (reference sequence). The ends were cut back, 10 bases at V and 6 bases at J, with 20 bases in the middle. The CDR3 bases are TGTGCCACCTGGGATTGGGGAGTCGGGGATACGCAGTATTTT. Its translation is CATWDWGVGDTQYF.

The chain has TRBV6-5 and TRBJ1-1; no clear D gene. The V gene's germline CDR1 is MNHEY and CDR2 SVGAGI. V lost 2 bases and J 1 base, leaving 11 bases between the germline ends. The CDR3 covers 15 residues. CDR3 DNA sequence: TGTGCCAGCAGTTACCGACTGCGATCGAACACTGAAGCTTTCTTT. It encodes CASSYRLRSNTEAFF.